This TCR beta chain was captured by sequencing in a study of cytomegalovirus exposure and HLA in healthy donors. V lost 4 bases and J lost 6; bases outside the gene matches: 17. The germline V gene has CDR1 LGHNA and CDR2 YSLEER. The CDR3 consists of 17 residues. PCR employed 60 Vbeta and 13 Jbeta primers. Sequencing was performed with immunoSEQ multiplex PCR; in TCRdb, only in-frame clones are kept and a portion is missing. The sample records fewer than 200,000 clones, approximately 80% being singletons. Sequencing input: PBMCs. This chain links TRBV4-3 with TRBJ1-2; 7 positions agree with TRBD1. This clonotype was obtained from a woman aged 50 to 60 in good health and CMV-seropositive. The CDR3 coding sequence is TGCGCCAGCAGCCCCGAAGGACCGCACATAGGGGGCAATGGCTACACCTTC. It is translated as CASSPEGPHIGGNGYTF.